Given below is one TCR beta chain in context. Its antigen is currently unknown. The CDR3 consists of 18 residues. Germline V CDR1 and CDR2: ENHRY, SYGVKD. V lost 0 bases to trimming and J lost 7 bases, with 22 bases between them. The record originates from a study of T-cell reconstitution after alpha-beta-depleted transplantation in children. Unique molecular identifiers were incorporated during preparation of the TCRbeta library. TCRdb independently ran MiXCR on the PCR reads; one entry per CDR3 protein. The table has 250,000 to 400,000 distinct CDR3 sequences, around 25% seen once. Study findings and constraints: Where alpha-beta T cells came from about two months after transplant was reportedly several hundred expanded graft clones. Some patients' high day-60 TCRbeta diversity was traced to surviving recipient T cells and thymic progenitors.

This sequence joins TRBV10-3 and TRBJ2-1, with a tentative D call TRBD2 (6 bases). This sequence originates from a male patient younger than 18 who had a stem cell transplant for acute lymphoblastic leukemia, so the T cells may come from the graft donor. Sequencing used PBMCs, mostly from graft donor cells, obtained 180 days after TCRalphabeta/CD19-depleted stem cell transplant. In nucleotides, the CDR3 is TGTGCCATCAGTGAGTCCCCGGTTCTTGCGGGAATTAGAAATGAGCAGTTCTTC. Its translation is CAISESPVLAGIRNEQFF.